This TCR beta chain originates from a study of radiotherapy plus CTLA-4 blockade in lung cancer (dated by TCRdb to 2016 to 2019). About the study as a whole: Among enrolled patients, 15% to 20% had an objective response and approximately 30% reached disease control.

In this study, focal radiation therapy paired with CTLA-4 blockade (ipilimumab) was tested in patients who had chemo-refractory metastatic non-small-cell lung cancer. The germline V gene encodes CDR1 SNHLY and CDR2 FYNNEI. Ends trimmed: V by 6 bases, J by 2 bases; bases unmatched to a gene: 10. There are 16 amino acids in the CDR3, from cysteine to phenylalanine inclusive. Only the CDR3 part of the read is kept: 48 bases, read in frame from the first base. Overall study outcomes, separate from this receptor: Early dynamic changes in blood T cell clones, together with increased serum interferon-beta after radiation, were reported as the strongest predictors of response. TCR clones derived from tumors expanded in peripheral blood after treatment with radiotherapy and ipilimumab.

Libraries were constructed by the immunoSEQ multiplex PCR assay. As stored in TCRdb, this immuneACCESS dataset retains in-frame rearrangements with V and J assigned. A fraction of the clones does not appear; measured against another copy, unresolved V genes explain less than half of the discrepancy, and the remainder lacks a known reason. The sample contains about 120,000 clones, over 65% of them found a single time. The biggest ten clones account for about 3.5% of the sample. Only a few counts were recorded for this clone. Its antigen remains unidentified. Base qualities were left out, and no much larger clone turns up one base away.

Sequenced here: peripheral blood, sampled from a patient treated with radiotherapy plus ipilimumab. This clonotype was obtained from a human donor with non-small cell lung cancer that progressed on radiotherapy plus ipilimumab. Some clones in this sample may be carry-over from other donors' samples. The chain was built from TRBV2 and TRBJ2-3; 8 junctional bases match TRBD2. CDR3 region: CASRTGRGALTDTQYF. In nucleotide form, the sequence is TGTGCCAGCAGGACGGGGCGGGGGGCCCTCACAGATACGCAGTATTTT.